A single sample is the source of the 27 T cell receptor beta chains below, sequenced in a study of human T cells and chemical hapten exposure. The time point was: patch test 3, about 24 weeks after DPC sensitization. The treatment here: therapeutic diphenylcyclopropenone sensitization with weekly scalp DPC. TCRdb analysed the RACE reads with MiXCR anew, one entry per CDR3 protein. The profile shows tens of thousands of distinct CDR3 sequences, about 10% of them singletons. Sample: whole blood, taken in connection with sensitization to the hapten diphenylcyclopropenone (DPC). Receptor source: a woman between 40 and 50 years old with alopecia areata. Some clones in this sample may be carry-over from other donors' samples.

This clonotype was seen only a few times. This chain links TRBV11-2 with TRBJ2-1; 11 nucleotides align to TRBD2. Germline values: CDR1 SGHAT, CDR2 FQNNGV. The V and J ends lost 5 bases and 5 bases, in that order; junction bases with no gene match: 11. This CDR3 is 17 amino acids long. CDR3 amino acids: CASSRDQLAGVHNEQFF. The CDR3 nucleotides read TGTGCCAGCAGCCGAGACCAACTAGCGGGGGTCCACAATGAGCAGTTCTTC.

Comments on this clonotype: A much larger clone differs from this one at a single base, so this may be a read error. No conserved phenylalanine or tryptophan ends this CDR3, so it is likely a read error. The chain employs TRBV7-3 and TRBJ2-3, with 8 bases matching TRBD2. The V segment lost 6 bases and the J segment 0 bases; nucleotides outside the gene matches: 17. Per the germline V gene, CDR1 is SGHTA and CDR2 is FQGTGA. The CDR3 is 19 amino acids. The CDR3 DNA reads TGTGCCAGCAGTCCCCTCGGGCGGGGGGCGATTCGTAGCACAGATACGCAGTATTTG. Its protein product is CASSPLGRGAIRSTDTQYL.

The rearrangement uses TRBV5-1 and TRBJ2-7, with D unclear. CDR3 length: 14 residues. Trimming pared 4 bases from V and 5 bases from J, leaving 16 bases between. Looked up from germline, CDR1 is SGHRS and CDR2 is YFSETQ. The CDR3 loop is CASSPEAYRHEQYF. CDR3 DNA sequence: TGCGCCAGCAGCCCCGAGGCTTATCGTCACGAGCAGTACTTC.

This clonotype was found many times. The CDR3 nucleotides read TGTGCCAGCAGTTACCCCGAGGAGACTCAGCCCCAGCATTTT. It encodes CASSYPEETQPQHF. This sequence joins TRBV6-2 or TRBV6-3 and TRBJ1-5, with unresolved D. This CDR3 is built from 14 residues. In germline, CDR1 is MNHEY, CDR2 SVGEGT. Deletions cut 2 bases from V and 6 bases from J, with 11 bases between.

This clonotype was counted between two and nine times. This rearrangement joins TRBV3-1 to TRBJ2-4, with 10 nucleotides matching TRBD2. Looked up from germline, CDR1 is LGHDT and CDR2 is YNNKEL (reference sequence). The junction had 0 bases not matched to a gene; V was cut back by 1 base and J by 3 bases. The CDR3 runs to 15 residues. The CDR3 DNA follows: TGTGCCAGCAGCCAAGCTAGCGGGGGCAAAAACATTCAGTACTTC. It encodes CASSQASGGKNIQYF.

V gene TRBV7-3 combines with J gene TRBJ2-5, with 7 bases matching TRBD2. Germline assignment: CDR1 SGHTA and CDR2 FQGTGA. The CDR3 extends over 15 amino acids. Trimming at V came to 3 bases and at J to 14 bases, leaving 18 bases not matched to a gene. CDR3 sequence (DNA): TGTGCCAGCAGCTTCGAGGGACTACCCCTTGAGGAAAAATACTTC. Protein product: CASSFEGLPLEEKYF.

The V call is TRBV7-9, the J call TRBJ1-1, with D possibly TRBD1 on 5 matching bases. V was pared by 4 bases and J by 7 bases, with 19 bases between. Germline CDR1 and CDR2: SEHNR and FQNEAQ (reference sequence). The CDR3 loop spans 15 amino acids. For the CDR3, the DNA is TGTGCCAGCAGCTACCCGGGACGGCGATGGGATGAAGCTTTCTTT. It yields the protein CASSYPGRRWDEAFF. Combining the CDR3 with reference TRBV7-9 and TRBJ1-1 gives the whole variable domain DTGVSQNPRHKITKRGQNVTFRCDPISEHNRLYWYRQTLGQGPEFLTYFQNEAQLEKSRLLSDRFSAERPKGSFSTLEIQRTEQGDSAMYLCASSYPGRRWDEAFFGQGTRLTVV.

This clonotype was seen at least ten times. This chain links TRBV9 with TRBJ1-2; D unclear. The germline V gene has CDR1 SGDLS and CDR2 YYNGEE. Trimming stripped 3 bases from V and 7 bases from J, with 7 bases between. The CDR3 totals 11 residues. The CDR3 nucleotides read TGTGCCAGCAGCGGGCCCTTTGGCTACACCTTC. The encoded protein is CASSGPFGYTF.

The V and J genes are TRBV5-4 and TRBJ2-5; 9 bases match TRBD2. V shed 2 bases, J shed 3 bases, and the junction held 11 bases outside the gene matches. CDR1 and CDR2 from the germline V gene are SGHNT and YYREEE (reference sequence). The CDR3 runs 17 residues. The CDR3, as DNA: TGTGCCAGCAGCTTAGCGGGGGGTCAGGGGACTAAAGAGACCCAGTACTTC. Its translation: CASSLAGGQGTKETQYF.

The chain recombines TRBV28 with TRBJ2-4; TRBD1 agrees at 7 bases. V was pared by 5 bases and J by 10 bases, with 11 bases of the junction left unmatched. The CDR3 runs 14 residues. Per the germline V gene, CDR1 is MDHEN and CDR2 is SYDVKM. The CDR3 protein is CASSPKAGGRIQYF. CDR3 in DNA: TGTGCCAGCAGTCCCAAGGCAGGGGGAAGGATTCAGTACTTC.

The CDR3 sequence: CASSLRHPSFLETEVFF. In DNA, the CDR3 is TGTGCCAGCAGCCTTCGTCACCCCTCATTCTTAGAGACAGAAGTGTTTTTT. The rearrangement links TRBV7-2 to TRBJ1-4; a weak D match, TRBD1 (5 bases). The ends were cut back, 5 bases at V and 15 bases at J, with 31 bases in the middle. The CDR3 runs to 17 residues. CDR1 is SGHTA and CDR2 is FQGNSA in the germline V gene. Full variable domain (outside the CDR3, taken from reference TRBV7-2 and TRBJ1-4): GAGVSQSPSNKVTEKGKDVELRCDPISGHTALYWYRQSLGQGLEFLIYFQGNSAPDKSGLPSDRFSAERTGGSVSTLTIQRTQQEDSAVYLCASSLRHPSFLETEVFFGSGTQLSVL.

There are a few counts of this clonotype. CDR3 sequence (DNA): TGTGCCAGCAGCTTATTGGGCCAGGTTAATGAAAAACTGTTTTTT. Its translation: CASSLLGQVNEKLFF. V and J are TRBV11-2 and TRBJ1-4; no clear D gene. Trimming removed 2 bases at V and 4 bases at J, with 11 bases between. Germline V gene lookup returns CDR1 SGHAT and CDR2 FQNNGV. This CDR3 comprises 15 residues.

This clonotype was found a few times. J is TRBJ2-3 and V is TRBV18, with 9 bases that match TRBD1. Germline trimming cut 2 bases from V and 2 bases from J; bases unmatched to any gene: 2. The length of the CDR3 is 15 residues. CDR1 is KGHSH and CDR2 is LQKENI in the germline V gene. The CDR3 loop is CASSPGTGPTDTQYF. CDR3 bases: TGTGCCAGCTCACCAGGGACAGGGCCCACAGATACGCAGTATTTT.

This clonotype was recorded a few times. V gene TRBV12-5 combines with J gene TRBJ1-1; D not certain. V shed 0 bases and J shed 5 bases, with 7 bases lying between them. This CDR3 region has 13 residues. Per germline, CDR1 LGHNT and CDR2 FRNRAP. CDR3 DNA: TGTGCTAGTGGTTTGGTTATTGGGACTGAAGCTTTCTTT. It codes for CASGLVIGTEAFF.

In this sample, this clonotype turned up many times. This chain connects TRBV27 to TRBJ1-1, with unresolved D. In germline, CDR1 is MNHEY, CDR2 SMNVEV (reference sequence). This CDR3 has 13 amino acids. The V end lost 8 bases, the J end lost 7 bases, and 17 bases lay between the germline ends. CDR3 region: CASWGTVVSEAFF. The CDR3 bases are TGTGCCAGCTGGGGAACGGTGGTCAGTGAAGCTTTCTTT.

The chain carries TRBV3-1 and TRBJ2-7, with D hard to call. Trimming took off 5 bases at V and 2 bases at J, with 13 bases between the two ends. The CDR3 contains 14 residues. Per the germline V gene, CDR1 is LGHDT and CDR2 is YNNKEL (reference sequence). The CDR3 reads CASSDQAVAYEQYF. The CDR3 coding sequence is TGTGCCAGCAGCGACCAGGCAGTCGCCTACGAGCAGTACTTC.

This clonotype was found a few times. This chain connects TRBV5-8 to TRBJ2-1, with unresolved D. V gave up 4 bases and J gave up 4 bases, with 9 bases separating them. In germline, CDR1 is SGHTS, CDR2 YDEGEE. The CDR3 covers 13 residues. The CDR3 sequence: CASSQRAYNEQFF. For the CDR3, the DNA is TGTGCCAGCAGCCAAAGAGCTTACAATGAGCAGTTCTTC.

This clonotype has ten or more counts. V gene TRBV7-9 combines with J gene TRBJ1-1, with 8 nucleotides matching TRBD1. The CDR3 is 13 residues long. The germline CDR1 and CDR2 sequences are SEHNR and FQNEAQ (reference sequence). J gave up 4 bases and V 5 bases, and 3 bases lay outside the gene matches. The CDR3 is CASSQGAGTEAFF. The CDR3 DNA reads TGTGCCAGCAGCCAGGGGGCTGGCACTGAAGCTTTCTTT.

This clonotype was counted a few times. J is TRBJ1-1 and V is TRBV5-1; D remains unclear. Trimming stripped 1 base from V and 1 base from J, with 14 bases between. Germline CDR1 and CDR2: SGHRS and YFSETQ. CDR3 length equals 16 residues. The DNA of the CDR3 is TGCGCCAGCAGCTTGACGGCAGTGGCGGGGAACACTGAAGCTTTCTTT. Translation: CASSLTAVAGNTEAFF.

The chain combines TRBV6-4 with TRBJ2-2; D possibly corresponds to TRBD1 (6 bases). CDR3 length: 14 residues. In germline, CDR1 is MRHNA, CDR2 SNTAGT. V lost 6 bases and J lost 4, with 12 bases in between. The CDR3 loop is CASSDGGGTGELFF. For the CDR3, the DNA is TGTGCCAGCAGCGATGGGGGCGGCACCGGGGAGCTGTTTTTT.

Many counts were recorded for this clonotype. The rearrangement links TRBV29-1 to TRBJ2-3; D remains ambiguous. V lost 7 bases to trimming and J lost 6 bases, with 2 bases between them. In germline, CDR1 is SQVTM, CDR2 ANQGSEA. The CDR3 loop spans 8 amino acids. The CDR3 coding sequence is TGCAGCGACGATACGCAGTATTTT. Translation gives CSDDTQYF.

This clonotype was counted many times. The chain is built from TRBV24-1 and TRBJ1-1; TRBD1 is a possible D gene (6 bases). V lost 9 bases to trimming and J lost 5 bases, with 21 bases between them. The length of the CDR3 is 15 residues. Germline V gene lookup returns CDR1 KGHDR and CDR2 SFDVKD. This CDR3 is CATRRRVGTRTEAFF. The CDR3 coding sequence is TGTGCCACCCGGAGGAGGGTTGGGACAAGGACTGAAGCTTTCTTT.

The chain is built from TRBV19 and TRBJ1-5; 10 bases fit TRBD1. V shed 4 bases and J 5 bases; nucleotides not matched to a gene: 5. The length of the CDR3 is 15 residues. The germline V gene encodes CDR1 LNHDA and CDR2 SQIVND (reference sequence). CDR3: CASSRPGQGYQPQHF. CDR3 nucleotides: TGTGCCAGTAGTAGGCCGGGACAGGGGTATCAGCCCCAGCATTTT.

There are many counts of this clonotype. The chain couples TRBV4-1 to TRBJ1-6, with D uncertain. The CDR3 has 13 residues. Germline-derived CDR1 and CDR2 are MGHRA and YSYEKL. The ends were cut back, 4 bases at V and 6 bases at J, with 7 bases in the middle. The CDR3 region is CASSPEANSPLHF. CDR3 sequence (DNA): TGCGCCAGCAGCCCAGAGGCTAATTCACCCCTCCACTTT.

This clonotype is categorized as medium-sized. CDR3 sequence reads: CASRDTSYEQYF. CDR3 in DNA: TGTGCCAGTCGGGACACCTCCTACGAGCAGTACTTC. This rearrangement joins TRBV2 to TRBJ2-7; TRBD1 might be the D (6 bases). V dropped 9 bases and J dropped 0 bases, with 9 bases sitting between them. CDR3 size: 12 residues. Per germline, CDR1 SNHLY and CDR2 FYNNEI.

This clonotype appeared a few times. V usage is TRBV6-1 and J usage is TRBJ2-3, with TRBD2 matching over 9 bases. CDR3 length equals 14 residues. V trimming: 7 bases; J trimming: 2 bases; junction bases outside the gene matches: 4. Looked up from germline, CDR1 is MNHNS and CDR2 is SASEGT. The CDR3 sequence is CASKKRGATDTQYF. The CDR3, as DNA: TGTGCCAGCAAAAAGCGGGGGGCCACAGATACGCAGTATTTT.

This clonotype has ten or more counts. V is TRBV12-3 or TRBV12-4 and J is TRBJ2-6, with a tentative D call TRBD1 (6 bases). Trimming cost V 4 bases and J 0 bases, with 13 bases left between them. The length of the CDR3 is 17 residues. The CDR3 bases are TGTGCCAGCAGTTCGGGGACACTGAGCTCTGGGGCCAACGTCCTGACTTTC. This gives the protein CASSSGTLSSGANVLTF.